The rows below give T cell receptor beta chains drawn from one sample of a study of response to subunit inactivated influenza vaccine. TCRdb recomputed calls from the RT-PCR reads with MiXCR, one row per CDR3 protein. The sample yields under 750,000 distinct CDR3 sequences, 12% seen once. The sample here was PBMCs from blood, taken on the day of vaccination. The receptors shown here come from a man aged 50 to 60 who received an inactivated influenza vaccine. Both conserved end residues are part of each CDR3. Each record gives: J gene, V gene, D gene, clone size, CDR3 protein, CDR3 DNA. The D gene is left open where the match is weak. Not all rows give a size; the values are once, few, many and, for expanded clones, a class.

>TRBJ2-5|TRBV4-2|TRBD2|few
CASSHQVTSGGAGETQYF
TGTGCCAGCAGCCACCAAGTCACTAGCGGGGGGGCGGGGGAGACCCAGTACTTC
>TRBJ2-3|TRBV7-9|TRBD2|-
CASSPPPRGGHTDTQYF
TGTGCCAGCAGCCCGCCCCCTCGCGGGGGGCACACAGATACGCAGTATTTT
>TRBJ2-5|TRBV18|-|-
CASSPEISETQYF
TGTGCCAGCTCACCGGAAATCTCAGAGACCCAGTACTTC
>TRBJ2-5|TRBV19|-|few
CASSMVSGGMQETQYF
TGTGCCAGTAGTATGGTTAGCGGAGGCATGCAAGAGACCCAGTACTTC
>TRBJ2-7|TRBV18|-|many
CASSPTQGRAHEQYF
TGTGCCAGCTCACCAACGCAGGGTCGCGCCCACGAGCAGTACTTC
>TRBJ2-7|TRBV10-3|-|many
CAISAGTLYEQYF
TGTGCCATCAGCGCCGGGACTCTCTACGAGCAGTACTTC
>TRBJ1-6|TRBV6-2/TRBV6-3|TRBD1|many
CASSYLQGNSPLHF
TGTGCCAGCAGTTACCTACAGGGGAATTCACCCCTCCACTTT
>TRBJ2-2|TRBV7-3|-|-
CASSFREGTGELFF
TGTGCCAGCAGCTTCCGGGAAGGGACCGGGGAGCTGTTTTTT
>TRBJ2-1|TRBV5-5|TRBD2|few
CASSSGTSGERSYNEQFF
TGTGCCAGCAGCTCCGGGACTAGCGGCGAAAGGTCCTACAATGAGCAGTTCTTC
>TRBJ2-1|TRBV5-5|-|-
CASSFSHSGLMNEQFF
TGTGCCAGCAGCTTCTCCCACTCGGGGTTAATGAATGAGCAGTTCTTC
>TRBJ2-1|TRBV12-3/TRBV12-4|TRBD2|few
CASIRGTSGTNNEQFF
TGTGCCAGCATTAGGGGGACTAGCGGGACTAACAATGAGCAGTTCTTC
>TRBJ2-7|TRBV7-6|TRBD1|few
CASSSYDRGGSYEQYF
TGTGCCAGCAGCTCCTACGACAGGGGTGGCTCCTACGAGCAGTACTTC
>TRBJ2-2|TRBV5-1|-|few
CASSLPAGPGELFF
TGCGCCAGCAGCCTACCGGCGGGCCCCGGGGAGCTGTTTTTT
>TRBJ1-6|TRBV4-2|-|few
CASSQDLTGKSPLHF
TGTGCCAGCAGCCAAGATCTTACAGGGAAATCACCCCTCCACTTT
>TRBJ2-5|TRBV29-1|-|few
CSVEDNTGSRETQYF
TGCAGCGTTGAAGATAATACGGGGTCGCGCGAGACCCAGTACTTC
>TRBJ2-2|TRBV9|-|few
CASSVGVWNTGELFF
TGTGCCAGCAGCGTCGGGGTTTGGAACACCGGGGAGCTGTTTTTT
>TRBJ2-3|TRBV20-1|-|few
CSASGTSYTDTQYF
TGCAGTGCATCCGGGACTTCTTACACAGATACGCAGTATTTT
>TRBJ2-2|TRBV4-1|-|-
CASSQAAGGWTGELFF
TGCGCCAGCAGCCAAGCCGCAGGGGGGTGGACCGGGGAGCTGTTTTTT
>TRBJ2-3|TRBV7-9|TRBD2|-
CAIGTSGGGRTDTQYF
TGTGCCATCGGGACTAGCGGGGGGGGAAGAACAGATACGCAGTATTTT
>TRBJ2-2|TRBV5-1|-|few
CASSYLAVTSSTGELFF
TGCGCCAGCAGCTACTTGGCGGTGACAAGTAGTACCGGGGAGCTGTTTTTT
>TRBJ2-7|TRBV7-8|-|-
CASSWDPTYEQYF
TGTGCCAGCAGCTGGGACCCGACCTACGAGCAGTACTTC
>TRBJ2-7|TRBV7-2|-|many
CASSWRQGRDEQYF
TGTGCCAGCAGCTGGCGGCAGGGTAGGGACGAGCAGTACTTC
>TRBJ2-5|TRBV7-2|-|-
CASSFSGSIRETQYF
TGTGCCAGCAGCTTTTCAGGTAGCATCCGCGAGACCCAGTACTTC
>TRBJ1-4|TRBV20-1|TRBD1|-
CSAPGTAGEKLFF
TGCAGTGCTCCCGGGACAGCAGGTGAAAAACTGTTTTTT
>TRBJ2-3|TRBV7-8|TRBD2|-
CASSPTFSGRDTQYF
TGTGCCAGCAGCCCTACCTTTAGCGGGAGAGATACGCAGTATTTT
>TRBJ2-1|TRBV7-3|TRBD1|many
CASSPFRTGYNEQFF
TGTGCCAGCAGTCCATTTAGGACAGGGTACAATGAGCAGTTCTTC
>TRBJ2-1|TRBV9|-|few
CASSVDGRGNEQFF
TGTGCCAGCAGCGTTGACGGGAGAGGCAATGAGCAGTTCTTC
>TRBJ2-5|TRBV6-2/TRBV6-3|TRBD1|-
CASRDRDHQETQYF
TGTGCCAGCAGGGACAGGGATCACCAAGAGACCCAGTACTTC
>TRBJ1-3|TRBV12-3/TRBV12-4|TRBD1|-
CASSGGQGAWNTIYF
TGTGCCAGCAGTGGGGGACAGGGGGCTTGGAACACCATATATTTT
>TRBJ2-7|TRBV27|-|many
CASSLMGAHEQYF
TGTGCCAGCAGTTTAATGGGGGCCCACGAGCAGTACTTC
>TRBJ1-4|TRBV6-2/TRBV6-3|-|many
CASSSRATGRDEKLFF
TGTGCCAGCAGTTCCCGGGCTACGGGGAGGGATGAAAAACTGTTTTTT
>TRBJ2-4|TRBV4-3|-|-
CASSQEGENIQYF
TGCGCCAGCAGCCAAGAAGGGGAAAACATTCAGTACTTC
>TRBJ2-3|TRBV29-1|-|many
CSAINSGHTDTQYF
TGCAGCGCAATAAACTCCGGGCACACAGATACGCAGTATTTT
>TRBJ2-3|TRBV15|TRBD2|-
CATSRTSGSFADTQYF
TGTGCCACCAGCCGGACTAGCGGGAGTTTTGCAGATACGCAGTATTTT
>TRBJ2-2|TRBV20-1|-|-
CSAEGPDTGELFF
TGCAGTGCCGAAGGACCAGACACCGGGGAGCTGTTTTTT
>TRBJ2-6|TRBV4-2|TRBD1|-
CASSQTYRGFGSGANVLTF
TGTGCCAGCAGCCAGACCTACAGGGGTTTTGGCTCCGGGGCCAACGTCCTGACTTTC
>TRBJ2-4|TRBV9|-|few
CASSVAGNLAKNIQYF
TGTGCCAGCAGCGTAGCTGGGAATCTAGCCAAAAACATTCAGTACTTC
>TRBJ2-5|TRBV9|-|-
CASSVDPTRVDQETQYF
TGTGCCAGCAGCGTAGACCCCACCAGGGTGGACCAAGAGACCCAGTACTTC
>TRBJ2-7|TRBV5-1|TRBD2|few
CASSLGFHLAGAYEQYF
TGCGCCAGCAGCTTGGGATTCCATCTAGCGGGAGCCTACGAGCAGTACTTC
>TRBJ2-6|TRBV4-1|-|-
CASSQDVRGYSGANVLTF
TGCGCCAGCAGCCAAGATGTGAGGGGGTACTCTGGGGCCAACGTCCTGACTTTC